This TCR beta chain was sequenced in a study of OX40 agonist ivuxolimab in advanced cancers. The germline V and J ends were trimmed by 3 bases and 3 bases, with 12 bases remaining between them. This CDR3 spans 14 amino acids. Germline-derived CDR1 and CDR2 are SGDLS and YYNGEE. Generated by immunoSEQ multiplex PCR, the TCRdb table keeps only in-frame clones and is missing some. The sample shows about 53,000 clones, approximately 86% of them seen only once. Points on this clone: Its antigen is unidentified.

Study-level points and caveats: In CD8+ T cells, expanded clones were on average more numerous than in CD4+.

Sequencing used CD4+ or CD8+ T cells sorted from blood, obtained in a trial of the OX40 agonist ivuxolimab. V usage is TRBV9 and J usage is TRBJ1-2; D is unclear. The receptor comes from an adult with an advanced solid tumor such as melanoma, head and neck, liver or kidney cancer. The DNA of the CDR3 is TGTGCCAGCAGCGCGGAGGCGGGATACTATGGCTACACCTTC. As protein: CASSAEAGYYGYTF. Based on the CDR3 plus reference TRBV9 and TRBJ1-2, the full variable domain is DSGVTQTPKHLITATGQRVTLRCSPRSGDLSVYWYQQSLDQGLQFLIQYYNGEERAKGNILERFSAQQFPDLHSELNLSSLELGDSALYFCASSAEAGYYGYTFGSGTRLTVV.